The sequence of this TCR beta chain was determined in a study of T-cell memory formation after mild COVID-19. Background on the study: There were largely donor-specific TCR clusters.

Constant-segment primers were used for 5'RACE, and the resulting TCR alpha and TCR beta cDNA libraries carried sample barcodes and UMIs. TCRdb ran MiXCR on the 5' RACE reads and lists one entry per CDR3 protein. The data hold about 40,000 distinct CDR3 sequences, with over 5% observed a single time. Study results and caveats: Of the contracting clones, CD4+ ones lay mainly in CM and EM, and CD8+ ones in EMRA. Pre-infection memory contained some responding clones, which suggested that cross-reactive memory had joined.

The table lists this clonotype with a few counts. Its antigen is still unknown. Sequencing was done on a sample of PBMCs or a T cell subset sorted from them (not recorded which). This sequence was found in an adult who had mild COVID-19 (a few samples of this study predate the infection). Cell type and time point are not known.

The chain's CDR3 is CASSPPLAAAYEQYF. CDR3 nucleotide sequence: TGTGCCAGCTCACCACCTCTAGCGGCAGCCTACGAGCAGTACTTC. The chain combines TRBV18 with TRBJ2-7, with 7 positions matching TRBD2. The germline gives CDR1 KGHSH, CDR2 LQKENI. This CDR3 is built from 15 residues. The J segment lost 2 bases and the V segment lost 0 bases, leaving 4 bases of the junction unmatched.